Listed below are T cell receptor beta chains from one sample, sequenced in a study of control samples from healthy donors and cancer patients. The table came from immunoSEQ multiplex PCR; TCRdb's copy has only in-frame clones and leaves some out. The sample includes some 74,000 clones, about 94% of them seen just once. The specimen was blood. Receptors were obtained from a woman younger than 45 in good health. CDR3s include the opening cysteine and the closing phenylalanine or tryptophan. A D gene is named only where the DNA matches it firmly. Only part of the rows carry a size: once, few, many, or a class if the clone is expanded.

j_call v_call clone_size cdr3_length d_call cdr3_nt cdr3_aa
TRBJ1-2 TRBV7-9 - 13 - TGTGCCAGCAGCTTAGGGGCAGGTAACGGCTACACCTTC CASSLGAGNGYTF
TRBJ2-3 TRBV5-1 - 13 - TGCGCCAGCAGCTTGCCAGGCACAGATACGCAGTATTTT CASSLPGTDTQYF
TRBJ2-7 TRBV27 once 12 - TGTGCCAGCAGTTTAAGTGTGTACGAGCAGTACTTC CASSLSVYEQYF
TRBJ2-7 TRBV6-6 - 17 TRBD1 TGTGCCAGCAGTCCCCATTCCCGAGGGGGCAGCTCCTACGAGCAGTACTTC CASSPHSRGGSSYEQYF
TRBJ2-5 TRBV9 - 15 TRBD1 TGTGCCAGCAGCGGGGGACAGGGGGCTGGAGAGACCCAGTACTTC CASSGGQGAGETQYF
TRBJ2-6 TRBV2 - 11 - TGTGCCAGCACCCGACCGGGCGTCCTGACTTTC CASTRPGVLTF
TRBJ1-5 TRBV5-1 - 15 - TGCGCCAGCAGCTTGTTGGGTCTCGGGGGTCAGCCCCAGCATTTT CASSLLGLGGQPQHF
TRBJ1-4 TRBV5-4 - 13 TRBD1 TGTGCCAGCAGCCCCCGGACAGGGGAAAAACTGTTTTTT CASSPRTGEKLFF
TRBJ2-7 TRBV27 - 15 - TGTGCCAGCAGTTTATCGGCGGGTGGGGGGCACGAGCAGTACTTC CASSLSAGGGHEQYF
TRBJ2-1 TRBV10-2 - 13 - TGCGCCAGCAGGCAGGGGCGGGACGGTGAGCAGTTCTTC CASRQGRDGEQFF
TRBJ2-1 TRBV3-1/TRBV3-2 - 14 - TGTGCCAGCAGCCTCCGCCAGGGTGGCAATGAGCAGTTCTTC CASSLRQGGNEQFF
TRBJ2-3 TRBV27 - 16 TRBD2 TGTGCCAGCAGTACGCAAAGCGGGGCGAACACAGATACGCAGTATTTT CASSTQSGANTDTQYF
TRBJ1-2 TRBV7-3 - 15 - TGTGCCAGCAGCTCCGGACGGACCTCACCGGGTGGCTACACCTTC CASSSGRTSPGGYTF
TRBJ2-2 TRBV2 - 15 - TGTGCCAGCAGTAGACAGGTTCCGAACACCGGGGAGCTGTTTTTT CASSRQVPNTGELFF
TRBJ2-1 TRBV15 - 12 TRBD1 TGTGCCACCAGCCGAGACAGGGTTGAGCAGTTCTTC CATSRDRVEQFF
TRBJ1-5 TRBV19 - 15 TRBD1 TGTGCCAGTAGTATAAGAACAGGGGGCGATCAGCCCCAGCATTTT CASSIRTGGDQPQHF
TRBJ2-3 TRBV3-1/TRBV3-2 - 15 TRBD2 TGTGCCAGCAGCCAAGCGGGGAGCGGGGCAGATACGCAGTATTTT CASSQAGSGADTQYF
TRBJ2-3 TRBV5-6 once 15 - TGTGCCAGCAGTTTGGGGTACCTGAGCACAGATACGCAGTATTTT CASSLGYLSTDTQYF
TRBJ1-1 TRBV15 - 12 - TGTGCCACCAGCACCCCGAGGGGGGAAGCTTTCTTT CATSTPRGEAFF
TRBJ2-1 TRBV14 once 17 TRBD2 TGTGCCAGCAGCGCACGCCTACTAGCGGGAGCTGACAATGAGCAGTTCTTC CASSARLLAGADNEQFF
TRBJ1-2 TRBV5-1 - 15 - TGCGCCAGCAGCCCCACCCCAGGGGCCAACTATGGCTACACCTTC CASSPTPGANYGYTF
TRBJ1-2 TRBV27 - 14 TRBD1 TGTGCCAGCAGTGAAAACAGGGGGAAAGATGGCTACACCTTC CASSENRGKDGYTF
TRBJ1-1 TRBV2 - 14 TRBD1 TGTGCCAGCGACAGGGGGCTCATGAACACTGAAGCTTTCTTT CASDRGLMNTEAFF
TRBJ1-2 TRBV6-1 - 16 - TGTGCCAGCAGTGAAAAAAATTTGGCAGCTAACTATGGCTACACCTTC CASSEKNLAANYGYTF
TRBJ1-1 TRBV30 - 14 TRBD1 TGTGCCTGGAGTCCTACAGGGGGTTACACTGAAGCTTTCTTT CAWSPTGGYTEAFF
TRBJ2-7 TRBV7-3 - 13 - TGTGCCAGCAGCCTAGAAGGGAACTACGAGCAGTACTTC CASSLEGNYEQYF
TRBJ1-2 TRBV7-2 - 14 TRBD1 TGTGCCAGCAGCCCACGACAGGGTGACTATGGCTACACCTTC CASSPRQGDYGYTF
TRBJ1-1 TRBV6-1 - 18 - TGTGCCAGCAGTGATAATCGGCCCTTGACGTACTACGGTGCTGAAGCTTTCTTT CASSDNRPLTYYGAEAFF
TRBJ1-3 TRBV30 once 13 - TGTGCCAGCCGACTTAACTCTGGAAACACCATATATTTT CASRLNSGNTIYF
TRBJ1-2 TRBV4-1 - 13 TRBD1 TGCGCCAGCAGCCAAGGCCTAGACAGGGGCGGCACCTTC CASSQGLDRGGTF
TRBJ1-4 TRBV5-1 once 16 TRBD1 TGCGCCAGCAGCCAGGGACAGGGAACAGCTAATGAAAAACTGTTTTTT CASSQGQGTANEKLFF
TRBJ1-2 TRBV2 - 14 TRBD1 TGTGCCAGCAGTGGCATGACAGGGGGGATCGGCTACACCTTC CASSGMTGGIGYTF
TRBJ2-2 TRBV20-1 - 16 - TGCAGTGCTAGTCTAGGGGGTCGAGGGAACACCGGGGAGCTGTTTTTT CSASLGGRGNTGELFF
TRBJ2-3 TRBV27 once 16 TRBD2 TGTGCCAGCAGTTTACTTGGCGGGGGAACCACAGATACGCAGTATTTT CASSLLGGGTTDTQYF
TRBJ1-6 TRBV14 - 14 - TGTGCCAGCAGCCCCCGGTCGAATTCTTCACCCCTCCACTTT CASSPRSNSSPLHF
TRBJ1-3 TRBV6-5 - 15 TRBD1 TGTGCCAGCGGCGGGGGGACAGCTTTGGAGAACACCATATATTTT CASGGGTALENTIYF
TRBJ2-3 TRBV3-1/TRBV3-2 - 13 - TGTGCCAGCAGCCTGAGGGGCACAGATACGCAGTATTTT CASSLRGTDTQYF
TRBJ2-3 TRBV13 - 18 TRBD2 TGTGCCAGCAGCTCCGGACTAGCGGGGGGCTCCGGGGCAGATACGCAGTATTTT CASSSGLAGGSGADTQYF
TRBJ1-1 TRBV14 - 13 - TGTGCCAGCAGGATCGGGGGCAACACTGAAGCTTTCTTT CASRIGGNTEAFF
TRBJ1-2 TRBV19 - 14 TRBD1 TGTGCCAGTAGTACCAAGACAGGGAGGTATGGCTACACCTTC CASSTKTGRYGYTF
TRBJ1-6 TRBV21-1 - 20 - TGTGCCATCTTGCTGACGGCCAAAAAAAGCCACAAAAGGAGGAATTCACCCCTCCACTTT CAILLTAKKSHKRRNSPLHF
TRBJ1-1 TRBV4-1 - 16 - TGCGCCAGCAGCCAAGATTTTGGCAGATTGAACACTGAAGCTTTCTTT CASSQDFGRLNTEAFF
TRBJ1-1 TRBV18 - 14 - TGTGCCAGCTCACCAGTATCAAGGAACACTGAAGCTTTCTTT CASSPVSRNTEAFF
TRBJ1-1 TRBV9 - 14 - TGTGCCAGCAGCGTTGGACGCATGAACACTGAAGCTTTCTTT CASSVGRMNTEAFF
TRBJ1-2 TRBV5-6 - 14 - TGTGCCAGCAGCCTTGGGATGCCACTGGATGGCTACACCTTC CASSLGMPLDGYTF
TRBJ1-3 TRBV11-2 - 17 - TGTGCCAGCAGCTTATCCGGCAGGGCCAACTCTGGAAACACCATATATTTT CASSLSGRANSGNTIYF
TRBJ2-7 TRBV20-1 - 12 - TGCAGTGCTAGTCTTTCGGTGTACGAGCAGTACTTC CSASLSVYEQYF
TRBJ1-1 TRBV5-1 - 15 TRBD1 TGCGCCAGCAGCCCGCAGACAGGGGTGAACACTGAAGCTTTCTTT CASSPQTGVNTEAFF
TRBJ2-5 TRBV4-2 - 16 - TGTGCCAGCAGCCAAGGAGGGTACAGGGACCAAGAGACCCAGTACTTC CASSQGGYRDQETQYF
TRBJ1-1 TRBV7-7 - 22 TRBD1 TGTGCTAGCAGCCCCGAGGGCCCGATGAGTGAGGACAGGGATTCTACGAACACTGAAGCTTTCTTT CASSPEGPMSEDRDSTNTEAFF
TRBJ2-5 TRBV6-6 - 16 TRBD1 TGTGCCACCATTCCCTTCCGGGACAGGGGGAGTGAGACCCAGTACTTC CATIPFRDRGSETQYF
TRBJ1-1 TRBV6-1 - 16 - TGTGCCAGCAGTGCAGTCGGGGGGAATTGGTACACTGAAGCTTTCTTT CASSAVGGNWYTEAFF
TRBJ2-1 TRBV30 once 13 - TGTGCCTGGAGTCCCAGCTCCTACAATGAGCAGTTCTTC CAWSPSSYNEQFF
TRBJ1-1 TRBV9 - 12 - TGTGCCAGCAGTAATCGTGGGACTGAAGCTTTCTTT CASSNRGTEAFF
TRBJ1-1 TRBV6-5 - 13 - TGTGCCAGCAGTTACTCGAGAGTCACTGAAGCTTTCTTT CASSYSRVTEAFF